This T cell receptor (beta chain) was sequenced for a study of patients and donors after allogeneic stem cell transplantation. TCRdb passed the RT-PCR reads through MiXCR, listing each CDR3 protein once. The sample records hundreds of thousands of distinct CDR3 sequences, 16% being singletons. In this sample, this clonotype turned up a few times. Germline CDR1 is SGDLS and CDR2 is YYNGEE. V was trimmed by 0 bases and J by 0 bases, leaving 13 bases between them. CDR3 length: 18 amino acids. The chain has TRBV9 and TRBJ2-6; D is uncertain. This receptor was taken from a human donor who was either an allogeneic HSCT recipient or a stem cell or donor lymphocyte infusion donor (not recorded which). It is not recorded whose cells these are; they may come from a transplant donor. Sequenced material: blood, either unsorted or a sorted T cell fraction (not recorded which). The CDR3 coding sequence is TGTGCCAGCAGCGTAGTGGCAGAGTCCAGCTCTGGGGCCAACGTCCTGACTTTC. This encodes CASSVVAESSSGANVLTF.